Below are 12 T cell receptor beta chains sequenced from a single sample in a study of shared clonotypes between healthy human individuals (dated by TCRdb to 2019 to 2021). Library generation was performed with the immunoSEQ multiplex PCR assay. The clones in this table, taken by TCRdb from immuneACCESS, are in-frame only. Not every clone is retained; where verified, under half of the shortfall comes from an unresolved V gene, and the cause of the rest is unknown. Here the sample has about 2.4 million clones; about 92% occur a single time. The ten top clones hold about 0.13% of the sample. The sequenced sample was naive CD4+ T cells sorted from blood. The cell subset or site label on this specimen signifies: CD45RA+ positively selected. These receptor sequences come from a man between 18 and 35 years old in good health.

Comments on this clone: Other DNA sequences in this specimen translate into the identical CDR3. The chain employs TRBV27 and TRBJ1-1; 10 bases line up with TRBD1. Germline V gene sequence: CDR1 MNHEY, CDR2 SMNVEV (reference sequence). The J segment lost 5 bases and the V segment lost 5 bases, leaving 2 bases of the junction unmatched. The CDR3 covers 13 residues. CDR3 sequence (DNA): TGTGCCAGCAGTCCGGACAGGGGGACTGAAGCTTTCTTT. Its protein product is CASSPDRGTEAFF.

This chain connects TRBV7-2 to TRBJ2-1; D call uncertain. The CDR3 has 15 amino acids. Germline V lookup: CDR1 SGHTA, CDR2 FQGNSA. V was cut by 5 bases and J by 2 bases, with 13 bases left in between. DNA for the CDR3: TGTGCCAGCAGCCCTGCCTTACTTACCTACAATGAGCAGTTCTTC. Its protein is CASSPALLTYNEQFF.

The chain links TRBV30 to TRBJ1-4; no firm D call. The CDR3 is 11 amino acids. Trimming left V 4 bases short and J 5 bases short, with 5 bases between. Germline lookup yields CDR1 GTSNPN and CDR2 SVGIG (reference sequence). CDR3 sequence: CAWTPNEKLFF. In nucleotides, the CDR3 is TGTGCCTGGACCCCCAATGAAAAACTGTTTTTT.

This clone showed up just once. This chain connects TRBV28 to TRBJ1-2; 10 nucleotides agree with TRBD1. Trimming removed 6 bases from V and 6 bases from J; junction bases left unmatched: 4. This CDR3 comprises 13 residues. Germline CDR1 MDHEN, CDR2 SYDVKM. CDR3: CASSLGQGNGYTF. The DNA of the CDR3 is TGTGCCAGCAGCCTGGGACAGGGGAATGGCTACACCTTC.

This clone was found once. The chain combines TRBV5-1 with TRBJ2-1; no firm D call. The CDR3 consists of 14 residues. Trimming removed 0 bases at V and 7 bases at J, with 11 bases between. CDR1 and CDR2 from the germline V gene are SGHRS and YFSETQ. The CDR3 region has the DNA TGCGCCAGCAGCTTGGGATCGGCCTCTAATGAGCAGTTCTTC. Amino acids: CASSLGSASNEQFF.

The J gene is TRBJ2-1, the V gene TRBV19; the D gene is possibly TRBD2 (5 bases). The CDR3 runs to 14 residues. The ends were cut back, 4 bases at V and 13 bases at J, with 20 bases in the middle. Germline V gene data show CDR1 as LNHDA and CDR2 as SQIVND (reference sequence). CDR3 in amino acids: CASSTGMAAASQFF. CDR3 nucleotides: TGTGCCAGTAGTACTGGGATGGCAGCGGCTTCCCAGTTCTTC.

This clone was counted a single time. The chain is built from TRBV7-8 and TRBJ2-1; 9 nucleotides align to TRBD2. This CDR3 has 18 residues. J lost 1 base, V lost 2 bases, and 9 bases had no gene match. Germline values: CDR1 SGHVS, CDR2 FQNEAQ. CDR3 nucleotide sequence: TGTGCCAGCAGCTTAAGCGTTAGCGGGAGTGTATCCTACAATGAGCAGTTCTTC. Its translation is CASSLSVSGSVSYNEQFF.

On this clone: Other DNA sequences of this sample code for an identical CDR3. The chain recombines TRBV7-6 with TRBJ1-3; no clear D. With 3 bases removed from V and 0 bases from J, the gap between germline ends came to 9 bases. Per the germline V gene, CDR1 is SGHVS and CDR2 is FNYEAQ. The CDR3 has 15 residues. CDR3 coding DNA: TGTGCCAGCAGCTTGGGAGGGAGCTCTGGAAACACCATATATTTT. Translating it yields CASSLGGSSGNTIYF.

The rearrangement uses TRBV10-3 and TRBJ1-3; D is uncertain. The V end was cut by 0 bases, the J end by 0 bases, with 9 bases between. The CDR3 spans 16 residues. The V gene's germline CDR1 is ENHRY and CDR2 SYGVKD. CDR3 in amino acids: CAISESNILSGNTIYF. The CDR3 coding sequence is TGTGCCATCAGTGAGTCGAACATCCTCTCTGGAAACACCATATATTTT.

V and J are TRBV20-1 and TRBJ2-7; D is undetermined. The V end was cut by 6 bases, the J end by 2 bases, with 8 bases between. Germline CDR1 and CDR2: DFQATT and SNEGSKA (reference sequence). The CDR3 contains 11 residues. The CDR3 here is CSASKAYEQYF. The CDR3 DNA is TGCAGTGCCTCAAAAGCCTACGAGCAGTACTTC.

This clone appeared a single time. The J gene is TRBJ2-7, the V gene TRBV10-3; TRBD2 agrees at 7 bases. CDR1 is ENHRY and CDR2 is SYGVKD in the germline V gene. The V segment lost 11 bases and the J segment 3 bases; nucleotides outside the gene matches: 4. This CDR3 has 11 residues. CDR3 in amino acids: CAARGDYEQYF. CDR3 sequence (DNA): TGTGCCGCCCGGGGGGACTACGAGCAGTACTTC.

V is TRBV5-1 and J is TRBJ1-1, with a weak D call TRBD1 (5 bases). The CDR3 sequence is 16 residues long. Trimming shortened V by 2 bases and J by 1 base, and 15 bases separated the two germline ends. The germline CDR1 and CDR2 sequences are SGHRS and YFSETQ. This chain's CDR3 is CASSLSGTPTNTEAFF. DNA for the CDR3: TGCGCCAGCAGCTTATCCGGGACTCCCACGAACACTGAAGCTTTCTTT.